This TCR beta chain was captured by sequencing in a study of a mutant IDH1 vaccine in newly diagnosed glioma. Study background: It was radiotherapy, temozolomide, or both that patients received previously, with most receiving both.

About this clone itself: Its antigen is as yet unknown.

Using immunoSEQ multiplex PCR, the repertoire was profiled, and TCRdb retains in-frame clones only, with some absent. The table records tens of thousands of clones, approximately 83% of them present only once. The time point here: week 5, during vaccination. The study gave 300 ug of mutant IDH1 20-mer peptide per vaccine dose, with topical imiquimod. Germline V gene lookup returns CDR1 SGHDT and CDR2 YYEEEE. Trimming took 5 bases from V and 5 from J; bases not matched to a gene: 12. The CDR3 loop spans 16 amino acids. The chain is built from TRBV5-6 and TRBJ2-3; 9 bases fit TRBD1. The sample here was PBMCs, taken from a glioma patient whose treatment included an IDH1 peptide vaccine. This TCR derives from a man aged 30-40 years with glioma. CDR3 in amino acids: CASSLQQGAQVDTQYF. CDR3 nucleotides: TGTGCCAGCAGTCTCCAACAGGGGGCGCAGGTAGATACGCAGTATTTT.